This is a list of T cell receptor beta chains from one sample in a study of blood T cell repertoires in COVID-19. Profiled with immunoSEQ multiplex PCR; TCRdb holds only in-frame clones, not every one. This table holds around 140,000 clones, around four fifths found once. The sequencing sample was made of peripheral blood. The receptor source for this set is a human donor in a cohort sampled during active COVID-19. CDR3s include the opening cysteine and the closing phenylalanine or tryptophan. D genes are given only for firm matches. Part of the rows lack a size; the others show once, few, many or a class for expanded clones.

J: TRBJ2-1
size: NA
V: TRBV2
D: TRBD2
DNA: TGTGCCAGCAGCTGGGGTAGCGGGAGCTCCTACAATGAGCAGTTCTTC
CDR3: CASSWGSGSSYNEQFF

J: TRBJ2-5
size: NA
V: TRBV5-1
D: NA
DNA: TGCGCCAGCAGCTTGGAAGGCAGGGAAGAGACCCAGTACTTC
CDR3: CASSLEGREETQYF

J: TRBJ2-4
size: NA
V: TRBV6-5
D: NA
DNA: TGTGCCAGCACCTTGAGCAGGGCAGGCATTCAGTACTTC
CDR3: CASTLSRAGIQYF

J: TRBJ1-3
size: few
V: TRBV30
D: NA
DNA: TGTGCCCTATCTACCTCTGGAAACACCATATATTTT
CDR3: CALSTSGNTIYF

J: TRBJ1-3
size: few
V: TRBV13
D: NA
DNA: TGTGCCAGCAGCTTTCTTGCAGGCCACTCTGGAAACACCATATATTTT
CDR3: CASSFLAGHSGNTIYF

J: TRBJ1-1
size: few
V: TRBV7-2
D: NA
DNA: TGTGCCAGCAGCTTAAGGGCCCGGGGGGCGGGCACTGAAGCTTTCTTT
CDR3: CASSLRARGAGTEAFF

J: TRBJ1-1
size: NA
V: TRBV11-2
D: NA
DNA: TGTGCCAGCAGCTTAGGCTCGGGGTTCGGTGAAGCTTTCTTT
CDR3: CASSLGSGFGEAFF

J: TRBJ2-2
size: NA
V: TRBV7-3
D: TRBD2
DNA: TGTGCCAGCAGCCGTGGGACTAGCGGGAGGAACACCGGGGAGCTGTTTTTT
CDR3: CASSRGTSGRNTGELFF

J: TRBJ2-6
size: NA
V: TRBV6-6
D: NA
DNA: TGTGCCACTGCGGCTGCTGGGGCCAACGTCCTGACTTTC
CDR3: CATAAAGANVLTF

J: TRBJ2-7
size: NA
V: TRBV21-1
D: NA
DNA: TGTGCCAGCAGCGGGACTAACTACGAGCAGTACTTC
CDR3: CASSGTNYEQYF

J: TRBJ2-7
size: medium-sized
V: TRBV5-4
D: TRBD2
DNA: TGTGCCAGCGGACTAGCGGGAGGTTTAATATACGAGCAGTACTTC
CDR3: CASGLAGGLIYEQYF

J: TRBJ2-3
size: once
V: TRBV9
D: TRBD2
DNA: TGTGCCAGCAGCCCCCAAGCTAGCGGGAGGCTGGATACGCAGTATTTT
CDR3: CASSPQASGRLDTQYF

J: TRBJ1-1
size: NA
V: TRBV4-1
D: TRBD1
DNA: TGCGCCAGCAGCCGCGGGACAGAATATAGGACTGAAGCTTTCTTT
CDR3: CASSRGTEYRTEAFF

J: TRBJ2-3
size: NA
V: TRBV4-2
D: TRBD2
DNA: TGTGCCAGCAGCCAAGGAGCGGGAGGGAGCACAGATACGCAGTATTTT
CDR3: CASSQGAGGSTDTQYF

J: TRBJ1-2
size: NA
V: TRBV3-1/TRBV3-2
D: NA
DNA: TGTGCCAGCAGCCAAGCTGCCTCGGGGATAGGTGGCTACACCTTC
CDR3: CASSQAASGIGGYTF

J: TRBJ2-3
size: NA
V: TRBV4-2
D: TRBD2
DNA: TGTGCCAGCAGCCCGCCACTAGCGGGGAGCACAGATACGCAGTATTTT
CDR3: CASSPPLAGSTDTQYF

J: TRBJ2-5
size: NA
V: TRBV24-1
D: NA
DNA: TGTGCCACCAGTGATACAGGGTACCAAGAGACCCAGTACTTC
CDR3: CATSDTGYQETQYF

J: TRBJ2-3
size: NA
V: TRBV10-1
D: NA
DNA: TGCGCCAGCCGTAGTCTTAACGGTAGCACAGATACGCAGTATTTT
CDR3: CASRSLNGSTDTQYF

J: TRBJ2-3
size: NA
V: TRBV9
D: TRBD2
DNA: TGTGCCAGCAGCGGACGGACTAGCGGGAGGAGCACAGATACGCAGTATTTT
CDR3: CASSGRTSGRSTDTQYF

J: TRBJ1-1
size: NA
V: TRBV7-2
D: NA
DNA: TGTGCCAGCAGCTCCCTCCGCGGAGTGGGAGCTTTCTTT
CDR3: CASSSLRGVGAFF

J: TRBJ2-1
size: NA
V: TRBV4-1
D: NA
DNA: TGCGCCAGCAGCCCCCGGGTAGCGGTATACAATGAGCAGTTCTTC
CDR3: CASSPRVAVYNEQFF

J: TRBJ1-3
size: NA
V: TRBV9
D: NA
DNA: TGTGCCAGCAGCACCTTGGACAGCGGAAACACCATATATTTT
CDR3: CASSTLDSGNTIYF

J: TRBJ1-6
size: NA
V: TRBV9
D: NA
DNA: TGTGCCAGCAGCGGGGAGGGATGGTACTCACCCCTCCACTTT
CDR3: CASSGEGWYSPLHF

J: TRBJ2-2
size: NA
V: TRBV3-1/TRBV3-2
D: TRBD2
DNA: TGTGCCAGCAGCCATTTACCGGGACTAGCGGGCAATACCGGGGAGCTGTTTTTT
CDR3: CASSHLPGLAGNTGELFF

J: TRBJ2-7
size: NA
V: TRBV18
D: NA
DNA: TGTGCCAGCTCACCATCTCGGCAGGGCGACGAGCAGTACTTC
CDR3: CASSPSRQGDEQYF

J: TRBJ1-5
size: NA
V: TRBV7-9
D: TRBD1
DNA: TGTGCCAGCAGCATTGACAGGGGGGAGGAGCCCCAGCATTTT
CDR3: CASSIDRGEEPQHF

J: TRBJ2-3
size: few
V: TRBV2
D: NA
DNA: TGTGCCATAAGGGCGGGGAGTGCGACAGATACGCAGTATTTT
CDR3: CAIRAGSATDTQYF

J: TRBJ1-1
size: NA
V: TRBV25-1
D: TRBD1
DNA: TGTGCCAGCAACAGGGGGCGGAACACTGAAGCTTTCTTT
CDR3: CASNRGRNTEAFF

J: TRBJ2-2
size: NA
V: TRBV27
D: TRBD1
DNA: TGTGCCAGCCGTACGGGACAGGGAAGGACCGGGGAGCTGTTTTTT
CDR3: CASRTGQGRTGELFF

J: TRBJ1-2
size: NA
V: TRBV20-1
D: NA
DNA: TGCAGTGCTAACAGGAACTATGGCTACACCTTC
CDR3: CSANRNYGYTF

J: TRBJ1-3
size: NA
V: TRBV19
D: TRBD1
DNA: TGTGCCAGTAGTATGGTCGGCCAGGGGGCGAGTGTGAAGTCTGGAAACACCATATATTTT
CDR3: CASSMVGQGASVKSGNTIYF

J: TRBJ1-1
size: many
V: TRBV9
D: NA
DNA: TGTGCCAGCAGCGTAGGGGTGGGGCGGAACACTGAAGCTTTCTTT
CDR3: CASSVGVGRNTEAFF

J: TRBJ2-1
size: NA
V: TRBV29-1
D: NA
DNA: TGCAGCGGGGACATTCACAATGAGCAGTTCTTC
CDR3: CSGDIHNEQFF

J: TRBJ1-4
size: NA
V: TRBV7-2
D: TRBD1
DNA: TGTGCCAGCAGCTCAATCCAGGGGGTCAATGAAAAACTGTTTTTT
CDR3: CASSSIQGVNEKLFF

J: TRBJ2-3
size: NA
V: TRBV11-2
D: NA
DNA: TGTGCCAGCAGCTTAGGTCTTACAGATACGCAGTATTTT
CDR3: CASSLGLTDTQYF

J: TRBJ2-7
size: NA
V: TRBV28
D: NA
DNA: TGTGCCAGCAGCAGGGGACGGCCCTACGAGCAGTACTTC
CDR3: CASSRGRPYEQYF

J: TRBJ1-6
size: NA
V: TRBV5-6
D: TRBD1
DNA: TGTGCCAGCAGCTTGGACAGGGGATATAATTCACCCCTCCACTTT
CDR3: CASSLDRGYNSPLHF

J: TRBJ2-1
size: once
V: TRBV10-3
D: TRBD1
DNA: TGTGCCATCAGGCAGGGGGCCCCCGGCAATGAGCAGTTCTTC
CDR3: CAIRQGAPGNEQFF

J: TRBJ2-7
size: NA
V: TRBV2
D: NA
DNA: TGTGCCAGTAAGGACTCCCTCGAGCAGTACTTC
CDR3: CASKDSLEQYF

J: TRBJ1-3
size: NA
V: TRBV10-3
D: NA
DNA: TGTGCCATCAATGCAGGCTTAAATGGAAACACCATATATTTT
CDR3: CAINAGLNGNTIYF

J: TRBJ1-2
size: NA
V: TRBV18
D: TRBD1
DNA: TGTGCCAGCTCACCAAGCGGAGACAGGGGTGATGGCTACACCTTC
CDR3: CASSPSGDRGDGYTF

J: TRBJ2-7
size: NA
V: TRBV15
D: NA
DNA: TGTGCCACCAGCAGGACTACCCAGAGGGAGCAGTACTTC
CDR3: CATSRTTQREQYF

J: TRBJ2-5
size: NA
V: TRBV6-2/TRBV6-3
D: NA
DNA: TGTGCCAGCAGTTACGGAGGGGTAGAGACCCAGTACTTC
CDR3: CASSYGGVETQYF

J: TRBJ1-5
size: once
V: TRBV5-1
D: NA
DNA: TGCGCCAGCAGCTTGGAAGGGGATAGCAATCAGCCCCAGCATTTT
CDR3: CASSLEGDSNQPQHF

J: TRBJ1-1
size: NA
V: TRBV10-3
D: NA
DNA: TGTGCCATCAGCGACGGACAGATGAACACTGAAGCTTTCTTT
CDR3: CAISDGQMNTEAFF